The entry that follows covers one T cell receptor beta chain sequence. The record originates from a study of CD8 T cells in Susac syndrome. CDR1 and CDR2 from the germline V gene are SGHRS and YFSETQ. The CDR3 has 16 amino acids. Trimming removed 0 bases from V and 4 bases from J, with 16 bases in between. RNA, at 0.5 to 1 ug, was reverse transcribed with random hexamers. TCR beta CDR3 was amplified by immunoSEQ multiplex PCR. This amplification extended across 54 Vbeta and 13 Jbeta segments. TCRdb processed the immunoSEQ multiplex PCR reads anew with MiXCR; each CDR3 protein has one entry. The repertoire has about 200,000 distinct CDR3 sequences, more than 90% of them found once; the top ten carry around 0.085%. CD8+ and CD4+ T cells from blood underwent TCR beta sequencing. CD8+ and CD4+ T cells were negatively isolated; TEMRA cells were FACS-enriched.

The sequenced material came from CD4+ T cells from PBMCs. This receptor was identified in a human donor with multiple sclerosis. The chain employs TRBV5-1 and TRBJ2-5; D remains unclear. Here the CDR3 DNA reads TGCGCCAGCAGCTTGGGAGTGGCCTTCAAGGGAGAGACCCAGTACTTC. Protein product: CASSLGVAFKGETQYF.